Listed below are T cell receptor beta chains from one sample, sequenced in a study of CD8 T cells in Susac syndrome. TCRdb recomputed calls from the immunoSEQ multiplex PCR reads with MiXCR, one row per CDR3 protein. The table records about 120,000 distinct CDR3 sequences, around 94% of them present only once. The sample consisted of CD8+ T cells from PBMCs. The receptors were sampled from a human donor with Susac syndrome. Each CDR3 is given with its conserved first and last residue.

j_call v_call cdr3_aa
TRBJ2-7 TRBV6-5 CASSYSGGPYEQYF
TRBJ1-1 TRBV25-1 CASRDGYTEAFF
TRBJ2-5 TRBV30 CAWSPTPGQETQYF
TRBJ2-1 TRBV5-1 CASSISTAEQFF
TRBJ1-2 TRBV4-3 CASSQVTETYGYTF
TRBJ2-1 TRBV27 CASSWVAGVYNEQFF
TRBJ2-7 TRBV5-1 CASSLAGQGGDEQYF
TRBJ1-2 TRBV12-5 CASGLVDRAGGYTF
TRBJ2-7 TRBV7-2 CASSWGLAGDEQYF
TRBJ1-2 TRBV11-2 CASSSHRWPGYGYTF
TRBJ1-2 TRBV19 CASTPSRTGGLGYTF